These 28 T cell receptor beta chains originate from one sample sequenced in a study of T cells after yellow fever vaccination (dated by TCRdb to about 2019). The library was generated by 5' RACE. For sequencing, an Illumina NovaSeq 6000 was employed. TCRdb's own reprocessing of the public reads used fastp at Q25 and MiXCR and kept productive beta chains. Rows are unified per CDR3 protein, each entry keeping the most common DNA and genes. Recorded for this sample are about 210,000 distinct CDR3 sequences; 3.2% of them occurred a single time. The ten most abundant clones make up around 3.3% of the sample. This specimen's treatment or condition label, interpreted: live attenuated yellow fever vaccine strain. Specimen: CD4+ T cells sorted from PBMCs, collected 10 days after the yellow fever booster vaccination. The receptors shown here come from a man younger than 35 who received the YFV17D yellow fever vaccine.

In this sample, this clonotype turned up many times. The chain is built from TRBV28 and TRBJ2-4; 11 positions agree with TRBD2. This CDR3 is 15 amino acids long. Germline values: CDR1 MDHEN, CDR2 SYDVKM. Trimming cost V 6 bases and J 7 bases; bases outside gene matches: 8. The CDR3 coding sequence is TGTGCCAGCAGCTCCCCCGTAGCGGGGGGGAACATTCAGTACTTC. This encodes CASSSPVAGGNIQYF. Combining the CDR3 with reference TRBV28 and TRBJ2-4 gives the whole variable domain DVKVTQSSRYLVKRTGEKVFLECVQDMDHENMFWYRQDPGLGLRLIYFSYDVKMKEKGDIPEGYSVSREKKERFSLILESASTNQTSMYLCASSSPVAGGNIQYFGAGTRLSVL.

This clonotype was counted between two and nine times. The V and J genes are TRBV7-2 and TRBJ1-2; TRBD1 is a possible D gene (5 bases). Germline CDR1 and CDR2: SGHTA and FQGNSA. Trimming removed 5 bases from V and 0 bases from J, with 13 bases in between. CDR3 length equals 15 residues. The CDR3 spells CASSPTGRANYGYTF. DNA of the CDR3: TGTGCCAGCAGCCCAACGGGACGGGCTAACTATGGCTACACCTTC.

This clonotype showed up just a few times. The J gene is TRBJ2-2, the V gene TRBV2, with D tentatively TRBD2 (5 bases). Trimming removed 6 bases at V and 0 bases at J, with 8 bases between. CDR1 and CDR2 (germline): SNHLY, FYNNEI. CDR3 length equals 14 residues. The CDR3 DNA reads TGTGCCAGCAGCGCTAGCACGAACACCGGGGAGCTGTTTTTT. This sequence encodes CASSASTNTGELFF.

This clonotype was seen many times. The chain employs TRBV7-2 and TRBJ2-1, with 11 bases that match TRBD2. With 3 bases clipped from V and 7 bases from J, the junction kept 8 bases outside the gene matches. The CDR3 is made up of 16 amino acids. Germline lookup yields CDR1 SGHTA and CDR2 FQGNSA. The CDR3 coding sequence is TGTGCCAGCAGCTTTAGCGGGGGGGCCTTCGGGAATGAGCAGTTCTTC. Its translation: CASSFSGGAFGNEQFF.

This clonotype has a count of ten or more. V and J are TRBV7-2 and TRBJ2-2; D call uncertain. Germline loops: CDR1 SGHTA, CDR2 FQGNSA. The CDR3 is made up of 13 amino acids. V was clipped by 1 base and J by 5 bases, with 5 bases between them. DNA for the CDR3: TGTGCCAGCAGCTTAGACGGAACCGGGGAGCTGTTTTTT. Its protein is CASSLDGTGELFF.

This clonotype came up many times. This sequence joins TRBV4-3 and TRBJ2-5; D is unclear. The CDR3 covers 14 residues. From germline, CDR1 is LGHNA and CDR2 YSLEER. V was shortened by 0 bases and J by 4 bases, with 9 bases between the two germline ends. CDR3 DNA: TGCGCCAGCAGCCAAGATGTAGCCGTAGAGACCCAGTACTTC. This encodes CASSQDVAVETQYF.

There are many counts of this clonotype. The chain combines TRBV29-1 with TRBJ2-2, with D perhaps TRBD1 (6 bases). V lost 6 bases and J lost 7, with 18 bases in between. Germline V lookup: CDR1 SQVTM, CDR2 ANQGSEA. The CDR3 extends over 14 amino acids. This CDR3 reads CSVGRDIGDGELFF. The CDR3 DNA sequence: TGCAGCGTGGGCCGGGACATAGGGGACGGGGAGCTGTTTTTT.

This clonotype was counted a few times. The chain couples TRBV7-2 to TRBJ2-3; 7 bases match TRBD2. Trimming removed 2 bases from V and 1 base from J; junction bases left unmatched: 9. The CDR3 loop spans 17 amino acids. The germline V gene has CDR1 SGHTA and CDR2 FQGNSA. The CDR3: CASSLYPSSGRTDTQYF. CDR3 bases: TGTGCCAGCAGCTTATACCCCTCTAGCGGCCGCACAGATACGCAGTATTTT.

This clonotype came up a few times. The genes are TRBV18 and TRBJ2-7; D might be TRBD1 (5 bases). Germline loops: CDR1 KGHSH, CDR2 LQKENI. Trimming pared 6 bases from V and 5 bases from J, leaving 11 bases between. This CDR3 has 12 residues. The CDR3 bases are TGTGCCAGCTCTGCAGGGAATGACGAGCAGTACGTC. The encoded protein is CASSAGNDEQYV.

The table lists this clonotype with many counts. CDR3 nucleotides: TGTGCCAGCAGCTTAGCGCGGGCAGCAATGAACACTGAAGCTTTCTTT. Its translation: CASSLARAAMNTEAFF. V is TRBV7-8 and J is TRBJ1-1; D ambiguous. Trimming removed 0 bases at V and 0 bases at J, with 11 bases between. There are 16 residues in the CDR3. CDR1 and CDR2 (germline): SGHVS, FQNEAQ.

This clonotype was found many times. The chain recombines TRBV7-2 with TRBJ2-3, with 9 bases aligning to TRBD1. Per germline, CDR1 SGHTA and CDR2 FQGNSA. Germline trimming cut 5 bases from V and 1 base from J; bases unmatched to any gene: 4. CDR3 length equals 15 residues. The CDR3 loop is CASSPGQGRTDTQYF. The CDR3 bases are TGTGCCAGCAGCCCGGGACAGGGCCGCACAGATACGCAGTATTTT.

This clonotype was counted between two and nine times. The chain employs TRBV3-1 and TRBJ2-7; no reliable D call. The V and J ends lost 0 bases and 1 base respectively, with 16 bases between them. The CDR3 spans 17 residues. Per germline, CDR1 LGHDT and CDR2 YNNKEL (reference sequence). The CDR3 spells CASSQDVKVGRSYEQYF. The CDR3 coding sequence is TGTGCCAGCAGCCAAGATGTCAAGGTGGGTCGTTCCTACGAGCAGTACTTC.

The chain uses TRBV19 and TRBJ2-3, with D perhaps TRBD1 (5 bases). The CDR3 consists of 14 residues. Germline V lookup: CDR1 LNHDA, CDR2 SQIVND (reference sequence). The V end lost 3 bases, the J end lost 4 bases, and 11 bases lay between the germline ends. DNA for the CDR3: TGTGCCAGTAGTATCGCGCAGGGTCCAGATACGCAGTATTTT. Its protein product is CASSIAQGPDTQYF.

This clonotype was counted a few times. This chain joins TRBV5-1 and TRBJ2-5, with 8 bases identical to TRBD1. Trimming removed 3 bases from V and 5 bases from J; junction bases left unmatched: 15. CDR3 length equals 17 residues. Germline CDR1 SGHRS, CDR2 YFSETQ. This CDR3 reads CASSSSTFRGLGETQYF. CDR3 coding DNA: TGCGCCAGCAGCTCTTCCACGTTCAGGGGGCTTGGGGAGACCCAGTACTTC.

This clonotype was counted many times. The chain joins TRBV5-6 to TRBJ2-4; TRBD1 aligns across 7 bases. Trimming removed 0 bases from V and 7 bases from J; junction bases left unmatched: 10. Per germline, CDR1 SGHDT and CDR2 YYEEEE. The CDR3 is made up of 16 amino acids. The CDR3, as DNA: TGTGCCAGCAGCTTGGATAGGGGGCACAGGACGAACATTCAGTACTTC. It specifies CASSLDRGHRTNIQYF.

This clonotype was detected many times. The chain has TRBV5-1 and TRBJ1-2; D ambiguous. Germline V gene lookup returns CDR1 SGHRS and CDR2 YFSETQ. The CDR3 covers 13 residues. With 1 base removed from V and 2 bases from J, the gap between germline ends came to 6 bases. CDR3: CASSLQGNYGYTF. As DNA, the CDR3 is TGCGCCAGCAGCTTGCAAGGAAACTATGGCTACACCTTC.

This clonotype has at least ten counts. The gene calls are TRBV24-1 and TRBJ2-3; 10 positions match TRBD1. Trimming removed 4 bases from V and 6 bases from J; junction bases left unmatched: 3. Germline V lookup: CDR1 KGHDR, CDR2 SFDVKD. The CDR3 consists of 14 residues. The CDR3 here is CATSEGQGMDTQYF. CDR3 coding DNA: TGTGCCACCAGTGAGGGACAGGGGATGGATACGCAGTATTTT.

V is TRBV14 and J is TRBJ2-7, with 8 bases identical to TRBD1. CDR1 is SGHDN, CDR2 FVKESK, per germline. The CDR3 extends over 19 amino acids. Trimming cost V 3 bases and J 5 bases; bases outside gene matches: 21. The CDR3 DNA follows: TGTGCCAGCAGCCAGAGAAGGTTGGGGCAGGGGGCGCGGGCTCACGAGCAGTACTTC. Its translation: CASSQRRLGQGARAHEQYF.

This clonotype was counted many times. The J gene is TRBJ2-3, the V gene TRBV4-3, with 10 bases that match TRBD2. This CDR3 spans 17 amino acids. The V gene end was trimmed by 0 bases and the J gene end by 7 bases; junction bases not matched to a gene: 10. Germline V CDR1 and CDR2: LGHNA, YSLEER. CDR3 sequence: CASSQETSGGAVNTQYF. The CDR3 DNA follows: TGCGCCAGCAGCCAAGAAACCAGCGGGGGGGCCGTGAATACGCAGTATTTT.

This clonotype was seen many times. The chain has TRBV6-6 and TRBJ2-3, with 7 bases aligning to TRBD1. CDR1 and CDR2 (germline): MNHNY, SVGAGI (reference sequence). Unmatched junction bases numbered 8, after V lost 4 bases and J lost 7 bases. The CDR3 has 14 residues. CDR3 amino acids: CASSSGQGVYTQYF. As DNA, the CDR3 is TGTGCCAGCAGTTCCGGGCAGGGGGTATATACGCAGTATTTT.

This clonotype was seen at least ten times. The rearrangement joins TRBV7-2 to TRBJ2-2; D uncertain. Germline CDR1 SGHTA, CDR2 FQGNSA. V lost 3 bases, J lost 2 bases, and 7 bases lay in between. The CDR3 loop spans 14 amino acids. The CDR3 nucleotides are TGTGCCAGCAGCTTTGTAAGAAACACCGGGGAGCTGTTTTTT. It encodes CASSFVRNTGELFF.

V gene TRBV5-4 combines with J gene TRBJ1-2; D gene unclear. This CDR3 contains 15 residues. Germline lookup yields CDR1 SGHNT and CDR2 YYREEE (reference sequence). The V gene lost 1 base and the J gene lost 6 bases, with 16 bases spanning the gap. CDR3 sequence reads: CASSLKVGQLNGYTF. As DNA, the CDR3 is TGTGCCAGCAGCTTGAAAGTAGGGCAGCTAAATGGCTACACCTTC.

CDR3: CASSYPRSLLPNTEAFF. The CDR3, as DNA: TGTGCCAGCAGTTACCCCCGAAGCCTACTACCGAACACTGAAGCTTTCTTT. The chain recombines TRBV6-6 with TRBJ1-1; no firm D call. The CDR3 extends over 17 amino acids. V was clipped by 2 bases and J by 1 base, with 17 bases between them. CDR1 and CDR2 (germline): MNHNY, SVGAGI (reference sequence).

V is TRBV29-1 and J is TRBJ2-2, with D possibly being TRBD1 or TRBD2 (6 bases each). Germline CDR1 and CDR2: SQVTM and ANQGSEA. There are 14 residues in the CDR3. V lost 4 bases and J lost 0, with 9 bases in between. DNA for the CDR3: TGCAGCGTTGGGGGGGCAGCGAACACCGGGGAGCTGTTTTTT. Translating gives CSVGGAANTGELFF.

This clonotype occurred a few times. CDR3 DNA sequence: TGCGCCAGCAGCCAGGGACAGGGAATTAGTGAAGCTTTCTTT. Translation: CASSQGQGISEAFF. The chain uses TRBV5-1 and TRBJ1-1; 9 nucleotides line up with TRBD1. The CDR3 runs to 14 residues. Germline V gives CDR1 SGHRS, CDR2 YFSETQ. V gave up 4 bases and J gave up 7 bases; unmatched junction bases: 8.

As to this clonotype: A read error may explain this, as a much larger clone is one base away. The rearrangement links TRBV7-2 to TRBJ2-5, with D unresolved. The CDR3 sequence is 13 residues long. Germline values: CDR1 SGHTA, CDR2 FQGNSA. The DNA of the CDR3 is TGTGCCAGCAGCGTCAACGAGCAAGTGACCCAGTACTTC. This sequence encodes CASSVNEQVTQYF. The full variable domain, its missing parts supplied by reference TRBV7-2 and TRBJ2-5, is GAGVSQSPSNKVTEKGKDVELRCDPISGHTALYWYRQSLGQGLEFLIYFQGNSAPDKSGLPSDRFSAERTGGSVSTLTIQRTQQEDSAVYLCASSVNEQVTQYFGPGTRLLVL.

The chain couples TRBV2 to TRBJ2-5; TRBD1 matches at 7 bases. Per the germline V gene, CDR1 is SNHLY and CDR2 is FYNNEI. With 5 bases clipped from V and 5 bases from J, the junction kept 11 bases outside the gene matches. The CDR3 is made up of 15 amino acids. The CDR3 protein is CASSTRTGVGETQYF. The CDR3 region has the DNA TGTGCCAGCAGTACCCGGACAGGCGTGGGGGAGACCCAGTACTTC.

This clonotype has just a few counts. This chain links TRBV9 with TRBJ2-7; D unclear. V was cut by 0 bases and J by 3 bases, with 13 bases left in between. Germline V gene lookup returns CDR1 SGDLS and CDR2 YYNGEE. The CDR3 totals 15 residues. CDR3 in amino acids: CASSVDMATHYEQYF. CDR3 in DNA: TGTGCCAGCAGCGTAGATATGGCGACACACTACGAGCAGTACTTC.